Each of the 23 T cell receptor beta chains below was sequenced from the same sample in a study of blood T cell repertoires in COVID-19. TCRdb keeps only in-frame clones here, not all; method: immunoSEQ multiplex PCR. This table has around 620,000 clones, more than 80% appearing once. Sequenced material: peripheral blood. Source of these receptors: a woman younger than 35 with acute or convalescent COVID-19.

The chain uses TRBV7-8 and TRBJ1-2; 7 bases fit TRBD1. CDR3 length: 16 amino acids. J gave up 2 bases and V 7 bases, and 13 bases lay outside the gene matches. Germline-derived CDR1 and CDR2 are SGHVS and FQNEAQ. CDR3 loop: CASKSGGYQENYGYTF. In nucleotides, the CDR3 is TGTGCCAGCAAGTCAGGGGGTTATCAAGAAAACTATGGCTACACCTTC.

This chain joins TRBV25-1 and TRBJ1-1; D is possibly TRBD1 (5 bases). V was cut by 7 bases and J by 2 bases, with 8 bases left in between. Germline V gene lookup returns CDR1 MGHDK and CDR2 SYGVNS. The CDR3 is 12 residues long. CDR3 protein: CASKGLNTEAFF. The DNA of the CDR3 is TGTGCCAGCAAGGGGCTAAACACTGAAGCTTTCTTT.

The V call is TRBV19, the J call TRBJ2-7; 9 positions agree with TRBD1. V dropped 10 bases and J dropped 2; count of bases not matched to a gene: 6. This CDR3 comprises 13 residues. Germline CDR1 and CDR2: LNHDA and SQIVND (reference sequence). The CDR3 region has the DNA TGTGCCACCTGGGACAGGGAAACCTACGAGCAGTACTTC. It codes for CATWDRETYEQYF.

This CDR3 reads CASSWDMLSTEAFF. The CDR3 DNA follows: TGTGCCAGCAGTTGGGACATGCTATCTACTGAAGCTTTCTTT. V gene TRBV6-5 combines with J gene TRBJ1-1; tentative D call: TRBD1 (6 bases). CDR1 is MNHEY, CDR2 SVGAGI, per germline. This CDR3 is 14 amino acids long. V was cut by 4 bases and J by 5 bases, with 14 bases left in between.

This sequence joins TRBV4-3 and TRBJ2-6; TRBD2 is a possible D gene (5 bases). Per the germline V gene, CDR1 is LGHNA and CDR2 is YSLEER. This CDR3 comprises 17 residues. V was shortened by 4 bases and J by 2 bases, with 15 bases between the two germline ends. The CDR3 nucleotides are TGCGCCAGCAGCCCAGCCCTGTCGGAGGCTGGGGCCAACGTCCTGACTTTC. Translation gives CASSPALSEAGANVLTF.

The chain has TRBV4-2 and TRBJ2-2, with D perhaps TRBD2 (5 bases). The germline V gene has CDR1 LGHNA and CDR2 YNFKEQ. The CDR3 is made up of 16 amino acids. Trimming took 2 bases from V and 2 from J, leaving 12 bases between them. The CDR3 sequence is CASSQYGDYNTGELFF. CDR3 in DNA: TGTGCCAGCAGCCAATACGGAGACTATAACACCGGGGAGCTGTTTTTT.

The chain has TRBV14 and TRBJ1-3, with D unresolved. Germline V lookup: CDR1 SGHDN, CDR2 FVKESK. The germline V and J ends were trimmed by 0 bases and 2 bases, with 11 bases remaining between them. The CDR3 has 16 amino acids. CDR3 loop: CASSQDYPDTGNTIYF. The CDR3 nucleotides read TGTGCCAGCAGCCAAGATTATCCAGATACTGGAAACACCATATATTTT.

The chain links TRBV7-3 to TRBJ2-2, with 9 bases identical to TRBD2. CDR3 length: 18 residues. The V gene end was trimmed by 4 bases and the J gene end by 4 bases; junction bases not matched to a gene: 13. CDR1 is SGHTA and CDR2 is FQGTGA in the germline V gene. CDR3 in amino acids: CASSSPTRGGAFTGELFF. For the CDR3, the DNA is TGTGCCAGCAGCTCCCCAACTCGCGGGGGGGCCTTCACCGGGGAGCTGTTTTTT.

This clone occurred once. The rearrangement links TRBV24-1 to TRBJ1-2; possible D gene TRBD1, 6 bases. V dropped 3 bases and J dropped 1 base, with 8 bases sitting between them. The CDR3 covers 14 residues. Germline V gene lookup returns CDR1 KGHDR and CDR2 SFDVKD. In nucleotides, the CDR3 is TGTGCCACCAGTGATGCGGACAGTAACTATGGCTACACCTTC. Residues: CATSDADSNYGYTF.

The CDR3 sequence: CASSQGPGGWDQPQHF. In nucleotides, the CDR3 is TGCGCCAGCAGCCAAGGGCCAGGGGGTTGGGATCAGCCCCAGCATTTT. The V call is TRBV4-1, the J call TRBJ1-5; 7 nucleotides agree with TRBD1. After removal of 1 base from V and 5 bases from J, the junction contained 8 bases not matched to a gene. Germline CDR1 reads MGHRA; CDR2 reads YSYEKL. The length of the CDR3 is 16 residues.

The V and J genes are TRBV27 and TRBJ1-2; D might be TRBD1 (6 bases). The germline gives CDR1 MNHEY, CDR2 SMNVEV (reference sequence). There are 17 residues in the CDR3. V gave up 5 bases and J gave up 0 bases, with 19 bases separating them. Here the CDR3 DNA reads TGTGCCAGCAGTCCCCTTCCCGGGGCAGGGGCTAACTATGGCTACACCTTC. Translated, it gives CASSPLPGAGANYGYTF.

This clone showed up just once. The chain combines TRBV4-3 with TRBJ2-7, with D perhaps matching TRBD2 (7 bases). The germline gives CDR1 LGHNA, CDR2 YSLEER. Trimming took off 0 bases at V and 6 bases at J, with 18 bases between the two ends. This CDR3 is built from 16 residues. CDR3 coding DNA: TGCGCCAGCAGCCAAGATCCTCTGGGGGGGGCGGGCGAGCAGTACTTC. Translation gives CASSQDPLGGAGEQYF.

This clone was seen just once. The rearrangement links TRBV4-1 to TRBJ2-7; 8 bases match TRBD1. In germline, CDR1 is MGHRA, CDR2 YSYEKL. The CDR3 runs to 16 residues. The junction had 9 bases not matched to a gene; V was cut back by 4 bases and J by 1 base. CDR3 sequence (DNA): TGCGCCAGCAGCCTTTCCAGGGGGCAGGGGTCCTACGAGCAGTACTTC. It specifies CASSLSRGQGSYEQYF.

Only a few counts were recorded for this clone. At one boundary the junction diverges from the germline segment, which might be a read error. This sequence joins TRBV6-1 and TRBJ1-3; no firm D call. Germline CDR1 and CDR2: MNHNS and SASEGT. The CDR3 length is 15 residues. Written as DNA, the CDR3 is TGTGCCAGCAGTGAACTTGGGCTCCCTGGTAACACCATATATTTT. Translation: CASSELGLPGNTIYF.

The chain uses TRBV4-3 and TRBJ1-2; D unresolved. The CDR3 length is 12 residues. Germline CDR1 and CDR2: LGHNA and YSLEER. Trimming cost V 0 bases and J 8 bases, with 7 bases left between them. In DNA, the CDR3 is TGCGCCAGCAGCCAAGACGAGGGCGGCTACACCTTC. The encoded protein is CASSQDEGGYTF.

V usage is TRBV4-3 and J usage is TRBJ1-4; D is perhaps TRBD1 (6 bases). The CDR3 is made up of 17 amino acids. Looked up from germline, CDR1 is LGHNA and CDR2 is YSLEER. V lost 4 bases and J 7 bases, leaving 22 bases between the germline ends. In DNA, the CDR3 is TGCGCCAGCAGCCCCATTAGGGGGGGCGGGGAGGGTGAAAAACTGTTTTTT. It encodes CASSPIRGGGEGEKLFF.

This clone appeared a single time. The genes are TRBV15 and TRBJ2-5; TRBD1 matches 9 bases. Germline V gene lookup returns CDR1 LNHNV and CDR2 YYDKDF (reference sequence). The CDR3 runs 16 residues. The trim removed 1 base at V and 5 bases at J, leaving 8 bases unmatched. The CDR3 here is CATSRGRGQGTETQYF. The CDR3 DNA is TGTGCCACCAGCAGAGGACGGGGACAGGGTACGGAGACCCAGTACTTC. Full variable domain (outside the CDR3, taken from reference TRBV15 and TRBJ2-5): DAMVIQNPRYQVTQFGKPVTLSCSQTLNHNVMYWYQQKSSQAPKLLFHYYDKDFNNEADTPDNFQSRRPNTSFCFLDIRSPGLGDTAMYLCATSRGRGQGTETQYFGPGTRLLVL.

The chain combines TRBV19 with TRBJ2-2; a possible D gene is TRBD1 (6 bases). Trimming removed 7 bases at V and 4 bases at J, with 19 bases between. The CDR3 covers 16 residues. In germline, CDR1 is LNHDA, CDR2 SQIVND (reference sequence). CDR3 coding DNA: TGTGCCAGTACCCTCGGGTTGGCAGGGGTCACCGGGGAGCTGTTTTTT. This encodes CASTLGLAGVTGELFF. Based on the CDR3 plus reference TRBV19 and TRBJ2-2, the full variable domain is DGGITQSPKYLFRKEGQNVTLSCEQNLNHDAMYWYRQDPGQGLRLIYYSQIVNDFQKGDIAEGYSVSREKKESFPLTVTSAQKNPTAFYLCASTLGLAGVTGELFFGEGSRLTVL.

The chain's CDR3 is CAWNGDLNQPQHF. CDR3 coding DNA: TGTGCCTGGAATGGAGACCTCAATCAGCCCCAGCATTTT. The chain combines TRBV30 with TRBJ1-5; unclear D gene. The CDR3 has 13 amino acids. Germline CDR1 GTSNPN, CDR2 SVGIG (reference sequence). V lost 4 bases, J lost 3 bases, and 10 bases lay in between.

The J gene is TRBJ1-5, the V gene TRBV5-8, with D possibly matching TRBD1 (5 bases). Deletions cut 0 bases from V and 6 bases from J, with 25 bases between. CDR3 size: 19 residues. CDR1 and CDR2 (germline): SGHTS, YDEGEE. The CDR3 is CASSLDKYSIMPGFQPQHF. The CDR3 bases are TGTGCCAGCAGCTTGGACAAGTATAGCATCATGCCAGGGTTTCAGCCCCAGCATTTT.

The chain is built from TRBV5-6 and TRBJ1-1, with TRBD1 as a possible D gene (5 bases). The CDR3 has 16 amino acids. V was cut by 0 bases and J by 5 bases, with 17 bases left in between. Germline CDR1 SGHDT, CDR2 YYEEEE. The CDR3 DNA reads TGTGCCAGCAGCTTGGAGTGGCAGGGAGGATTTACTGAAGCTTTCTTT. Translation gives CASSLEWQGGFTEAFF.

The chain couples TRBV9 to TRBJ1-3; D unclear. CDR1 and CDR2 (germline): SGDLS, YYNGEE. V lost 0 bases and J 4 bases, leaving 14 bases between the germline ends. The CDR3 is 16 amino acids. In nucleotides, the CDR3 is TGTGCCAGCAGCGTAGAAGGAGGGCTGGGGGGAAACACCATATATTTT. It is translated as CASSVEGGLGGNTIYF.

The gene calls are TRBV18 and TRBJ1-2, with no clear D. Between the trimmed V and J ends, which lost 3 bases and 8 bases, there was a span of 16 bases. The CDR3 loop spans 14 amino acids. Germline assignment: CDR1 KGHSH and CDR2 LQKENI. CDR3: CASSPRAEAFGYTF. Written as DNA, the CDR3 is TGTGCCAGCTCACCCCGCGCAGAGGCATTCGGCTACACCTTC. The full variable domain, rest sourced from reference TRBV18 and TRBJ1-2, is NAGVMQNPRHLVRRRGQEARLRCSPMKGHSHVYWYRQLPEEGLKFMVYLQKENIIDESGMPKERFSAEFPKEGPSILRIQQVVRGDSAAYFCASSPRAEAFGYTFGSGTRLTVV.